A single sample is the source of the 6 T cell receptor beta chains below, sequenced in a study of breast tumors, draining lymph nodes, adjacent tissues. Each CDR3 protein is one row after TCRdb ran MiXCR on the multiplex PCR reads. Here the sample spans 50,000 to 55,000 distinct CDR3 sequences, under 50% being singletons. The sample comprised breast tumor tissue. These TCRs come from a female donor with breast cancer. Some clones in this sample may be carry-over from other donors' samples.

The DNA of the CDR3 is TGTGCCAGCAGCTACCGGGACAGAAACTATGGCTACACCTTC. Amino acids: CASSYRDRNYGYTF. This chain links TRBV7-2 with TRBJ1-2; 7 nucleotides agree with TRBD1. Trimming removed 4 bases from V and 2 bases from J; junction bases left unmatched: 4. The CDR3 runs 14 residues. Per the germline V gene, CDR1 is SGHTA and CDR2 is FQGNSA.

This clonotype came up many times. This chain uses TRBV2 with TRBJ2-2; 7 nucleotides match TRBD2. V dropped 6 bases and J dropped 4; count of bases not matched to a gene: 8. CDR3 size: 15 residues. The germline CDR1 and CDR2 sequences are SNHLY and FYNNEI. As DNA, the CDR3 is TGTGCCAGCAGGAAGACTAGCACCTTCACCGGGGAGCTGTTTTTT. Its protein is CASRKTSTFTGELFF.

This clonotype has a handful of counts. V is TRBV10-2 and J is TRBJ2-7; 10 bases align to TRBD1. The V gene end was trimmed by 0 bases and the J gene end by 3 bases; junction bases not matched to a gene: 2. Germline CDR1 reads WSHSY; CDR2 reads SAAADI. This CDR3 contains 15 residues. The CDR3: CASSESRTGGYEQYF. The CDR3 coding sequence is TGCGCCAGCAGTGAGTCCAGGACAGGGGGCTACGAGCAGTACTTC.

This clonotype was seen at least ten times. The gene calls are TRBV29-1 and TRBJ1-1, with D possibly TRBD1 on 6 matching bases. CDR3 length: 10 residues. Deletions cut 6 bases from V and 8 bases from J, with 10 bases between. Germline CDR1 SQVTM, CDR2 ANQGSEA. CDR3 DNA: TGCAGCGTCTATAGGGGGGAAGCTTTCTTT. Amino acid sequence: CSVYRGEAFF. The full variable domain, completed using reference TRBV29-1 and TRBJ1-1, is SAVISQKPSRDICQRGTSLTIQCQVDSQVTMMFWYRQQPGQSLTLIATANQGSEATYESGFVIDKFPISRPNLTFSTLTVSNMSPEDSSIYLCSVYRGEAFFGQGTRLTVV.

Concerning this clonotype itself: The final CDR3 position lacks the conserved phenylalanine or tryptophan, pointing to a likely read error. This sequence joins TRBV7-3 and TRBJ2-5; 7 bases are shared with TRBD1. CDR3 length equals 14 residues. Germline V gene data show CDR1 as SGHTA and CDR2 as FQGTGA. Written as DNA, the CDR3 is TGTGCCGGCAGCCAGGGACAGATTCAAGAGACCCAGTACCTC. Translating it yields CAGSQGQIQETQYL.

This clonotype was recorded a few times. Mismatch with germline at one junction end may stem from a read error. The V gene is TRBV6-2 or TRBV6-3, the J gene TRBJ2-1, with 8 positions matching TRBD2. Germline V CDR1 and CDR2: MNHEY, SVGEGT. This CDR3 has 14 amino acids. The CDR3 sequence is CASSHSSGYNEQFF. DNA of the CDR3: TGTGCCAGCAGTCACTCTAGCGGGTACAATGAGCAGTTCTTC.